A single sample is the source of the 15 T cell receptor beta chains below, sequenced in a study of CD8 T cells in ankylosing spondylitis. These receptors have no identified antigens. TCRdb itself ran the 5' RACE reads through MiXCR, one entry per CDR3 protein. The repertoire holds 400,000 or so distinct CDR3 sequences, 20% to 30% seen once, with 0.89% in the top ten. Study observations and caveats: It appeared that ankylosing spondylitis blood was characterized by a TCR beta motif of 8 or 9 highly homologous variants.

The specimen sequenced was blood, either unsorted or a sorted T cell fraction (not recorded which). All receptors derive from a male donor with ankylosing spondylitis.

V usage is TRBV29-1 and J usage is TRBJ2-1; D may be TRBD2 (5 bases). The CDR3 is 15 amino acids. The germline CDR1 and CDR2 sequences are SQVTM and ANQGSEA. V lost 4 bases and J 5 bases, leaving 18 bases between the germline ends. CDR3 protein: CSVVWTFQYHNEQFF. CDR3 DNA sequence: TGCAGCGTTGTCTGGACTTTTCAGTACCACAATGAGCAGTTCTTC.

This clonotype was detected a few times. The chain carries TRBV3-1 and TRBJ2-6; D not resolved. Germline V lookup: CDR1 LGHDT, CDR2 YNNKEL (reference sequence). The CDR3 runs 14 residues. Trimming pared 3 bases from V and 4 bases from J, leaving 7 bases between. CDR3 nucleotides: TGTGCCAGCAGCCAGATTAGCGGGGCCAACGTCCTGACTTTC. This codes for CASSQISGANVLTF.

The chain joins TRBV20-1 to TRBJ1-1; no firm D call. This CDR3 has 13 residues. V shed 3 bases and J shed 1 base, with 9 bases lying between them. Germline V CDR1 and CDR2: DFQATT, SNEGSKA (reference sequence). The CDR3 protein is CSASRRKNTEAFF. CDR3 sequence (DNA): TGCAGTGCTAGTCGACGAAAGAACACTGAAGCTTTCTTT.

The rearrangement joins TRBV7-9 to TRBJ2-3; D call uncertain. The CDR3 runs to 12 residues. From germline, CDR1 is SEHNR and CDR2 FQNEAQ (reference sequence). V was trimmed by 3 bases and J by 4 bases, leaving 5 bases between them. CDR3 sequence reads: CASSFKADTQYF. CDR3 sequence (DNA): TGTGCCAGCAGCTTTAAAGCAGATACGCAGTATTTT.

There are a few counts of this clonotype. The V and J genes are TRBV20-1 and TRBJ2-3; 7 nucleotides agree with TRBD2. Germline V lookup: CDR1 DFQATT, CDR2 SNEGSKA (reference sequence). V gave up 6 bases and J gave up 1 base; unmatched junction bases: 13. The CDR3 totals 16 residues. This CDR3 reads CSANPRRERGTDTQYF. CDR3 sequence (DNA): TGCAGTGCCAATCCACGGCGGGAGCGGGGCACAGATACGCAGTATTTT.

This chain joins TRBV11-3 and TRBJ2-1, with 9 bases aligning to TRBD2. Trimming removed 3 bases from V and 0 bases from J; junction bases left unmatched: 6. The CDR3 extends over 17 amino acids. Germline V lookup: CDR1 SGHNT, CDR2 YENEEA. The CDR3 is CASSFHAGGSSYNEQFF. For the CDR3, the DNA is TGTGCCAGCAGCTTTCATGCGGGAGGGAGCTCCTACAATGAGCAGTTCTTC. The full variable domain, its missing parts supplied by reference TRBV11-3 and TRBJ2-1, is EAGVVQSPRYKIIEKKQPVAFWCNPISGHNTLYWYLQNLGQGPELLIRYENEEAVDDSQLPKDRFSAERLKGVDSTLKIQPAELGDSAVYLCASSFHAGGSSYNEQFFGPGTRLTVL.

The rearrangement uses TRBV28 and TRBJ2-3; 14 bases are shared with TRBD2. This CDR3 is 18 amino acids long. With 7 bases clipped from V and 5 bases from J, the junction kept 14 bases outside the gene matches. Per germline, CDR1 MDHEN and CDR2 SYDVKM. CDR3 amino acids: CASTPPGGTSGSRDTQYF. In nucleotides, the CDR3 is TGTGCCAGCACCCCCCCGGGCGGGACTAGCGGGAGTAGAGATACGCAGTATTTT. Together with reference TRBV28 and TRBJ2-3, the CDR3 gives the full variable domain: DVKVTQSSRYLVKRTGEKVFLECVQDMDHENMFWYRQDPGLGLRLIYFSYDVKMKEKGDIPEGYSVSREKKERFSLILESASTNQTSMYLCASTPPGGTSGSRDTQYFGPGTRLTVL.

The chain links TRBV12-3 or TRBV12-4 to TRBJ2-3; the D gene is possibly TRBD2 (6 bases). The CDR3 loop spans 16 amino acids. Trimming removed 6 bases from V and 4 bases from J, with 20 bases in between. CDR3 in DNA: TGTGCCAGCAGAAAATGGGTGGGACTCCCACCAGATACGCAGTATTTT. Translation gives CASRKWVGLPPDTQYF.

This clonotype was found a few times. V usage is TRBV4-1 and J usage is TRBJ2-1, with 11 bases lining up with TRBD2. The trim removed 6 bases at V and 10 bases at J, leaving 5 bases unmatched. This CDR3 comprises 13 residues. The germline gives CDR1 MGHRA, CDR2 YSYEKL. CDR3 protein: CASRLAGGLEQFF. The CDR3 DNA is TGCGCCAGCAGGCTAGCGGGAGGCCTCGAGCAGTTCTTC.

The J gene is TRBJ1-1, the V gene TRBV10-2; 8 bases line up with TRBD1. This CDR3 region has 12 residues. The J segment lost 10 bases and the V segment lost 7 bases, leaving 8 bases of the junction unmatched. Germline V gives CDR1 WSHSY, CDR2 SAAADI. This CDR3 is CASTHRGDGAFF. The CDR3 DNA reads TGCGCCAGCACCCACAGGGGGGACGGAGCTTTCTTT.

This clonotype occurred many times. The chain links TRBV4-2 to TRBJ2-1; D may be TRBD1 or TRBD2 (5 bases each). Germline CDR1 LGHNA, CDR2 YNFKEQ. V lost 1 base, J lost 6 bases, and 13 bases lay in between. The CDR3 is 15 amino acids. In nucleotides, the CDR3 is TGTGCCAGCAGCCAAGTGGGGGACCTCCTCAATGAGCAGTTCTTC. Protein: CASSQVGDLLNEQFF.

The CDR3 nucleotides read TGCAGTTCGACAGTGGGAGAGACCCAGTACTTC. It yields the protein CSSTVGETQYF. The chain uses TRBV20-1 and TRBJ2-5, with D perhaps TRBD1 (5 bases). The CDR3 contains 11 residues. V was pared by 8 bases and J by 4 bases, with 11 bases between. CDR1 DFQATT and CDR2 SNEGSKA come from the germline V gene (reference sequence).

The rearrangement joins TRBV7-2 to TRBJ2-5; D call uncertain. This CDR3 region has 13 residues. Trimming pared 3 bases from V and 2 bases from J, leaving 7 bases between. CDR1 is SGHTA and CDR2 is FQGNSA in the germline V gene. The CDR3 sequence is CASSLTQQETQYF. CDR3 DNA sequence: TGTGCCAGCAGCTTGACACAACAAGAGACCCAGTACTTC.

CDR3 nucleotides: TGCAGCGAGATTAGCGGGAGGGCCTACAATGAGCAGTTCTTC. As protein: CSEISGRAYNEQFF. The chain is built from TRBV29-1 and TRBJ2-1; the match to TRBD2 covers 11 bases. V was clipped by 7 bases and J by 2 bases; unmatched bases: 4. Germline CDR1 reads SQVTM; CDR2 reads ANQGSEA. This CDR3 contains 14 residues.

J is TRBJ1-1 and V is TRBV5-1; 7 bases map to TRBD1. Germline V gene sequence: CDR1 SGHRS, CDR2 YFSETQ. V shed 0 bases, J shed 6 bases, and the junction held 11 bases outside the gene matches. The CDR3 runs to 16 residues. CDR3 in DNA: TGCGCCAGCAGCTTGGCCCCGGCAGGGGGAAAGTCTGAAGCTTTCTTT. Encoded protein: CASSLAPAGGKSEAFF. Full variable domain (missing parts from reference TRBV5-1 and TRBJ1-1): KAGVTQTPRYLIKTRGQQVTLSCSPISGHRSVSWYQQTPGQGLQFLFEYFSETQRNKGNFPGRFSGRQFSNSRSEMNVSTLELGDSALYLCASSLAPAGGKSEAFFGQGTRLTVV.